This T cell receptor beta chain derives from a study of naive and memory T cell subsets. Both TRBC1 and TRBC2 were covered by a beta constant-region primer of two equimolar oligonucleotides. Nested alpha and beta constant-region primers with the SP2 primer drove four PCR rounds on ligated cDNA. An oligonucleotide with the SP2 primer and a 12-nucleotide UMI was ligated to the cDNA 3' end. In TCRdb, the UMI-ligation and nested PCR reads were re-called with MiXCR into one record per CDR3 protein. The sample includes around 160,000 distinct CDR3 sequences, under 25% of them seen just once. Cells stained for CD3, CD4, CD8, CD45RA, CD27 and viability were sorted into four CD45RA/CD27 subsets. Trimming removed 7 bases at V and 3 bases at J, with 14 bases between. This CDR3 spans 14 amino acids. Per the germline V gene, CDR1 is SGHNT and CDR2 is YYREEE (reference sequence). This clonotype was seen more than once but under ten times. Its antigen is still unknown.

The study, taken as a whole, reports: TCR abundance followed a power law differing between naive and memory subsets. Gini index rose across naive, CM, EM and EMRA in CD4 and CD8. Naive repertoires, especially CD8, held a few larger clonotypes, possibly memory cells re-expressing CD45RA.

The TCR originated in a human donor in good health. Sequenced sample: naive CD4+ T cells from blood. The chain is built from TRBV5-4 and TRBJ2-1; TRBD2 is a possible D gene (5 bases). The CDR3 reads CASSPASLYNEQFF. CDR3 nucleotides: TGTGCCAGCTCCCCCGCTAGCCTCTACAATGAGCAGTTCTTC.